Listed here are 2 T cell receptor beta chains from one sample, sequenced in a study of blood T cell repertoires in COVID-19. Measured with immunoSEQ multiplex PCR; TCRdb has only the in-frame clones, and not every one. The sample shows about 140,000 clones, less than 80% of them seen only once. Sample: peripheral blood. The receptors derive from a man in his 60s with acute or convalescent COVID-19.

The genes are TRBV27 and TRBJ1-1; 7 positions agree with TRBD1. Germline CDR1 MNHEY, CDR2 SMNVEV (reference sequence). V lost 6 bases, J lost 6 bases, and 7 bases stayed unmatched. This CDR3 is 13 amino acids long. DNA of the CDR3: TGTGCCAGCAGAAAGCAGGGGGTGGCTGAAGCTTTCTTT. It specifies CASRKQGVAEAFF.

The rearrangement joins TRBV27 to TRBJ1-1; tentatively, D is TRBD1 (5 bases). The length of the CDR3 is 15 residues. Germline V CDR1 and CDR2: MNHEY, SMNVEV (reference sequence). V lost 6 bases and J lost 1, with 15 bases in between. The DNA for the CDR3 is TGTGCCAGCAGATCTGACAGTTCAGGGAACACTGAAGCTTTCTTT. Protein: CASRSDSSGNTEAFF.